This TCR beta chain was sequenced during a study of Graves' ophthalmopathy and Graves' hyperthyroidism. General study results and limits: A majority of expanded thyroid clonotypes exceeding 0.001 frequency were likewise present in blood. Ophthalmopathy progression was predicted by the model at 70.59% sensitivity and about 74% specificity.

This clonotype was seen repeatedly, ten times or more. Antigen: not known. Beta-chain TCR CDR3 regions were amplified from RNA transcripts. An initial RT-PCR round employing HTBI primers preceded a second-round multiplex PCR. TCRdb reprocessed the multiplex PCR reads via MiXCR and lists one record per CDR3 protein. The sample shows around 590,000 distinct CDR3 sequences, 35% to 45% of them seen only once. Trimming stripped 0 bases from V and 2 bases from J, with 14 bases between. Germline V lookup: CDR1 MNHEY, CDR2 SVGAGI. This CDR3 has 16 amino acids. This sequence joins TRBV6-5 and TRBJ2-7, with D possibly being TRBD1 (5 bases). The sample was peripheral blood or thyroid tissue (not recorded which). The clonotype was recovered from an adult man with Graves' hyperthyroidism. The CDR3 region has the DNA TGTGCCAGCAGTTACTCGGTCGGCAGGGTGGCCTACGAGCAGTACTTC. It encodes CASSYSVGRVAYEQYF.